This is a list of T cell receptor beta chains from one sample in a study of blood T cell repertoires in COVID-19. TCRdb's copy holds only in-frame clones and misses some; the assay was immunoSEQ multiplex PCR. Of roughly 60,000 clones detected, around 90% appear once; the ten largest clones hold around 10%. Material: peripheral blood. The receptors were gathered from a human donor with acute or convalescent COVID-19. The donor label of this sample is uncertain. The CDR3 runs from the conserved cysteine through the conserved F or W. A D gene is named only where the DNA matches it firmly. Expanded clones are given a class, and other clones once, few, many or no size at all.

cdr3_aa: CASSLGGSGAEAFF; cdr3_nt: TGTGCCAGCAGCTTGGGAGGGAGCGGCGCTGAAGCTTTCTTT; d_call: .; clone_size: .; v_call: TRBV5-4; j_call: TRBJ1-1
cdr3_aa: CASSPLAGANTGELFF; cdr3_nt: TGTGCCAGCAGTCCCCTGGCGGGCGCGAACACCGGGGAGCTGTTTTTT; d_call: .; clone_size: .; v_call: TRBV11-3; j_call: TRBJ2-2
cdr3_aa: CASSPWDRGRIQYF; cdr3_nt: TGTGCCAGCAGTCCCTGGGACAGGGGGCGCATTCAGTACTTC; d_call: TRBD1; clone_size: .; v_call: TRBV28; j_call: TRBJ2-4
cdr3_aa: CASSSPGQGNEAFF; cdr3_nt: TGTGCCAGCAGCTCGCCGGGACAGGGGAATGAAGCTTTCTTT; d_call: TRBD1; clone_size: .; v_call: TRBV7-3; j_call: TRBJ1-1
cdr3_aa: CASRYPGTSGRALVSNEQFF; cdr3_nt: TGTGCCAGCCGCTACCCCGGGACTAGCGGGAGGGCCTTAGTGAGCAATGAGCAGTTCTTC; d_call: TRBD2; clone_size: .; v_call: TRBV6-6; j_call: TRBJ2-1
cdr3_aa: CATSDLRYGRATGELFF; cdr3_nt: TGTGCCACCAGTGATTTGAGGTACGGCAGGGCGACCGGGGAGCTGTTTTTT; d_call: .; clone_size: .; v_call: TRBV24-1; j_call: TRBJ2-2
cdr3_aa: CASSSTPTRQGLAKNIQYF; cdr3_nt: TGTGCCAGCAGCTCGACCCCGACTCGACAGGGACTAGCCAAAAACATTCAGTACTTC; d_call: .; clone_size: .; v_call: TRBV11-2; j_call: TRBJ2-4
cdr3_aa: CASGLGDRGARPQHF; cdr3_nt: TGTGCCAGCGGCCTCGGGGACAGGGGTGCTCGGCCCCAGCATTTT; d_call: TRBD1; clone_size: .; v_call: TRBV6-2/TRBV6-3; j_call: TRBJ1-5
cdr3_aa: CASSLARVRGDQPQHF; cdr3_nt: TGTGCCAGCAGCTTAGCGCGGGTCAGGGGTGACCAGCCCCAGCATTTT; d_call: .; clone_size: .; v_call: TRBV7-8; j_call: TRBJ1-5
cdr3_aa: CASAGGGLNTEAFF; cdr3_nt: TGTGCCAGCGCGGGGGGAGGCCTGAACACTGAAGCTTTCTTT; d_call: .; clone_size: .; v_call: TRBV25-1; j_call: TRBJ1-1
cdr3_aa: CASSYGQRTPLHF; cdr3_nt: TGTGCCAGCAGTTACGGACAGCGAACACCCCTCCACTTT; d_call: .; clone_size: few; v_call: TRBV6-5; j_call: TRBJ1-6
cdr3_aa: CASSQEVEATDTQYF; cdr3_nt: TGTGCCAGCAGTCAGGAGGTGGAAGCCACAGATACGCAGTATTTT; d_call: .; clone_size: .; v_call: TRBV2; j_call: TRBJ2-3
cdr3_aa: CASSEPGVKSDEQYF; cdr3_nt: TGCGCCAGCAGTGAGCCGGGAGTAAAGTCCGACGAGCAGTACTTC; d_call: .; clone_size: once; v_call: TRBV10-2; j_call: TRBJ2-7
cdr3_aa: CASSLSGGGQPQHF; cdr3_nt: TGTGCCAGCAGTTTATCAGGGGGTGGTCAGCCCCAGCATTTT; d_call: .; clone_size: .; v_call: TRBV27; j_call: TRBJ1-5
cdr3_aa: CAIRPGTSGSTGELFF; cdr3_nt: TGTGCCATCAGACCAGGGACTAGCGGGAGCACCGGGGAGCTGTTTTTT; d_call: TRBD2; clone_size: .; v_call: TRBV10-3; j_call: TRBJ2-2
cdr3_aa: CASSLRAGVSGANVLTF; cdr3_nt: TGCGCCAGCAGCTTGCGGGCGGGAGTTTCCGGGGCCAACGTCCTGACTTTC; d_call: TRBD2; clone_size: few; v_call: TRBV5-1; j_call: TRBJ2-6
cdr3_aa: CAWSVEGPVSSYNSPLHF; cdr3_nt: TGTGCCTGGAGTGTAGAGGGCCCGGTGAGCTCCTATAATTCACCCCTCCACTTT; d_call: .; clone_size: .; v_call: TRBV30; j_call: TRBJ1-6
cdr3_aa: CASSPGLEETQYF; cdr3_nt: TGTGCCAGCAGTCCCGGCCTGGAGGAGACCCAGTACTTC; d_call: .; clone_size: once; v_call: TRBV12-3/TRBV12-4; j_call: TRBJ2-5
cdr3_aa: CASSPQTDPSTDTQYF; cdr3_nt: TGTGCCAGCTCACCACAGACAGACCCTAGCACAGATACGCAGTATTTT; d_call: .; clone_size: .; v_call: TRBV18; j_call: TRBJ2-3
cdr3_aa: CASSLDQYSGNTIYF; cdr3_nt: TGCGCCAGCAGCTTGGACCAGTACTCTGGAAACACCATATATTTT; d_call: .; clone_size: .; v_call: TRBV5-1; j_call: TRBJ1-3
cdr3_aa: CASSSTGQGEHNEQFF; cdr3_nt: TGTGCCAGCAGCTCGACAGGACAGGGGGAACACAATGAGCAGTTCTTC; d_call: TRBD1; clone_size: few; v_call: TRBV28; j_call: TRBJ2-1
cdr3_aa: CASSYFTSGSKDTDTQYF; cdr3_nt: TGTGCCAGCAGTTACTTTACTAGCGGGAGTAAGGACACAGATACGCAGTATTTT; d_call: TRBD2; clone_size: .; v_call: TRBV6-2/TRBV6-3; j_call: TRBJ2-3
cdr3_aa: CASSLTGGTDTQYF; cdr3_nt: TGTGCCAGCTCATTAACAGGGGGAACAGATACGCAGTATTTT; d_call: TRBD1; clone_size: few; v_call: TRBV18; j_call: TRBJ2-3
cdr3_aa: CASSPAVGRDTQYF; cdr3_nt: TGTGCCAGCTCACCAGCGGTCGGTCGGGATACGCAGTATTTT; d_call: .; clone_size: .; v_call: TRBV18; j_call: TRBJ2-3
cdr3_aa: CASSQGGEYEQYF; cdr3_nt: TGTGCCAGCAGCCAAGGCGGCGAGTACGAGCAGTACTTC; d_call: .; clone_size: once; v_call: TRBV4-2; j_call: TRBJ2-7
cdr3_aa: CASSPQGRIDEKLFF; cdr3_nt: TGTGCCAGCAGCCCACAGGGGAGGATCGATGAAAAACTGTTTTTT; d_call: TRBD1; clone_size: .; v_call: TRBV5-8; j_call: TRBJ1-4